The 19 T cell receptor beta chains below all came from one sample that was sequenced in a study of blood T cell repertoires in COVID-19. Clones were read by immunoSEQ multiplex PCR, and TCRdb kept only the in-frame ones, dropping some. The table has hundreds of thousands of clones, approximately 83% seen once. Input material: peripheral blood. These TCRs come from a man aged 40-49 years with acute or convalescent COVID-19.

The chain uses TRBV6-2 or TRBV6-3 and TRBJ2-3; no firm D call. This CDR3 contains 14 residues. Germline V CDR1 and CDR2: MNHEY, SVGEGT. Trimming shortened V by 2 bases and J by 1 base, and 7 bases separated the two germline ends. In DNA form, the CDR3 reads TGTGCCAGCAGTTACGGGCTCCGCACAGATACGCAGTATTTT. Translation: CASSYGLRTDTQYF.

V and J are TRBV11-1 and TRBJ1-1; a possible D gene is TRBD1 (6 bases). Between the trimmed V and J ends, which lost 5 bases and 11 bases, there was a span of 21 bases. Looked up from germline, CDR1 is SGHAT and CDR2 is FQDESV (reference sequence). The CDR3 consists of 14 residues. This chain's CDR3 is CASSPGHPSAHAFF. As DNA, the CDR3 is TGTGCCAGCAGCCCGGGACACCCCTCAGCCCACGCTTTCTTT.

The V call is TRBV5-1, the J call TRBJ2-1, with D possibly TRBD2 on 6 matching bases. The CDR3 loop spans 14 amino acids. The V and J ends lost 4 bases and 5 bases respectively, with 13 bases between them. Germline values: CDR1 SGHRS, CDR2 YFSETQ. The CDR3 bases are TGCGCCAGCAGCCCCTGGGGCGGGAACAATGAGCAGTTCTTC. As protein: CASSPWGGNNEQFF.

This chain joins TRBV5-5 and TRBJ2-5; D remains unclear. Germline values: CDR1 SGHKS, CDR2 YYEKEE (reference sequence). Between the trimmed V and J ends, which lost 1 base and 1 base, there was a span of 11 bases. The CDR3 length is 15 residues. CDR3 sequence: CASSLQLQFQETQYF. CDR3 nucleotide sequence: TGTGCCAGCAGCTTGCAGTTGCAGTTCCAAGAGACCCAGTACTTC.

This chain joins TRBV5-1 and TRBJ1-4; 9 positions agree with TRBD1. The germline V gene has CDR1 SGHRS and CDR2 YFSETQ. V lost 1 base to trimming and J lost 8 bases; unmatched junction nucleotides: 6. This CDR3 spans 15 amino acids. The CDR3 DNA reads as TGCGCCAGCAGCTTGACTTCCGGGACAGGGGAAAAACTGTTTTTT. Amino acids: CASSLTSGTGEKLFF. The variable domain in full, completed from reference TRBV5-1 and TRBJ1-4, reads KAGVTQTPRYLIKTRGQQVTLSCSPISGHRSVSWYQQTPGQGLQFLFEYFSETQRNKGNFPGRFSGRQFSNSRSEMNVSTLELGDSALYLCASSLTSGTGEKLFFGSGTQLSVL.

The V call is TRBV4-2, the J call TRBJ1-6; D possibly corresponds to TRBD1 (5 bases). Trimming left V 1 base short and J 1 base short, with 14 bases between. Germline V CDR1 and CDR2: LGHNA, YNFKEQ. This CDR3 spans 18 amino acids. CDR3 in DNA: TGTGCCAGCAGCCAAGGTGGGGGGGAACGTTCCTATAATTCACCCCTCCACTTT. Amino acids: CASSQGGGERSYNSPLHF.

The V call is TRBV20-1, the J call TRBJ1-2; 7 positions match TRBD1. CDR1 and CDR2 from the germline V gene are DFQATT and SNEGSKA (reference sequence). The CDR3 sequence is 11 residues long. J was trimmed by 7 bases and V by 6 bases; bases with no gene match: 5. The CDR3 reads CSATGAGGYTF. The CDR3 DNA is TGCAGTGCCACAGGGGCAGGTGGCTACACCTTC.

The chain links TRBV19 to TRBJ2-7, with D tentatively TRBD1 (5 bases). The CDR3 spans 14 residues. V was pared by 5 bases and J by 0 bases, with 11 bases between. Germline V lookup: CDR1 LNHDA, CDR2 SQIVND (reference sequence). The CDR3, as DNA: TGTGCCAGTAGTGCCAGGACAAACTCCTACGAGCAGTACTTC. Translation: CASSARTNSYEQYF.

The chain combines TRBV20-1 with TRBJ2-1; D is undetermined. The CDR3 covers 11 residues. Germline CDR1 and CDR2: DFQATT and SNEGSKA (reference sequence). V lost 6 bases, J lost 12 bases, and 15 bases lay in between. The CDR3 spells CSAEDQQVQFF. The CDR3 DNA is TGCAGTGCCGAAGACCAGCAGGTGCAGTTCTTC.

This clone occurred once. The chain combines TRBV30 with TRBJ2-1; D is undetermined. The V gene's germline CDR1 is GTSNPN and CDR2 SVGIG (reference sequence). V shed 1 base and J shed 4 bases, with 5 bases lying between them. This CDR3 region has 12 residues. The CDR3: CAWSAEYNEQFF. The CDR3, as DNA: TGTGCCTGGAGTGCTGAGTACAATGAGCAGTTCTTC.

The gene calls are TRBV7-9 and TRBJ2-1; 7 nucleotides align to TRBD1. This CDR3 region has 12 residues. CDR1 and CDR2 (germline): SEHNR, FQNEAQ (reference sequence). CDR3 nucleotide sequence: TGTGCTTGGGGGCAGGGGGTGAATGAGCAGTTCTTC. Its protein is CAWGQGVNEQFF.

The table lists this clone with a count of one. The rearrangement links TRBV5-1 to TRBJ1-1, with D possibly matching TRBD1 (6 bases). Germline CDR1 is SGHRS and CDR2 is YFSETQ. The CDR3 covers 14 residues. Trimming shortened V by 6 bases and J by 5 bases, and 17 bases separated the two germline ends. The CDR3 reads CASTSGQLRTEAFF. As DNA, the CDR3 is TGCGCCAGCACCTCAGGACAGTTGAGGACTGAAGCTTTCTTT. Drawing the rest from reference TRBV5-1 and TRBJ1-1, the complete variable domain is KAGVTQTPRYLIKTRGQQVTLSCSPISGHRSVSWYQQTPGQGLQFLFEYFSETQRNKGNFPGRFSGRQFSNSRSEMNVSTLELGDSALYLCASTSGQLRTEAFFGQGTRLTVV.

The rearrangement joins TRBV7-8 to TRBJ2-5, with TRBD2 as a possible D gene (5 bases). The CDR3 is made up of 18 amino acids. Germline values: CDR1 SGHVS, CDR2 FQNEAQ. V lost 0 bases and J lost 2, with 19 bases in between. CDR3 DNA: TGTGCCAGCAGCTTAGCGCTAAGCGGCGCGGCACTACAAGAGACCCAGTACTTC. This gives the protein CASSLALSGAALQETQYF. The full variable domain, with the rest looked up from reference TRBV7-8 and TRBJ2-5, is GAGVSQSPRYKVAKRGQDVALRCDPISGHVSLFWYQQALGQGPEFLTYFQNEAQLDKSGLPSDRFFAERPEGSVSTLKIQRTQQEDSAVYLCASSLALSGAALQETQYFGPGTRLLVL.

The gene calls are TRBV5-1 and TRBJ2-1; D possibly corresponds to TRBD2 (5 bases). This CDR3 is 13 amino acids long. Trimming pared 4 bases from V and 5 bases from J, leaving 10 bases between. The germline gives CDR1 SGHRS, CDR2 YFSETQ. CDR3 amino acids: CASSPGLNNEQFF. DNA of the CDR3: TGCGCCAGCAGCCCAGGACTGAACAATGAGCAGTTCTTC.

The chain combines TRBV3-1 (or the pseudogene TRBV3-2) with TRBJ2-3; 8 bases align to TRBD2. Trimming cost V 4 bases and J 2 bases; bases outside gene matches: 5. This CDR3 is 15 amino acids long. Per germline, CDR1 LGHDT and CDR2 YNNKEL (reference sequence). Written as DNA, the CDR3 is TGTGCCAGCAGCCGTGAACTAGCGGACACAGATACGCAGTATTTT. Translating gives CASSRELADTDTQYF.

The chain uses TRBV24-1 and TRBJ1-5, with 7 bases lining up with TRBD1. The CDR3 consists of 13 residues. The V gene end was trimmed by 4 bases and the J gene end by 8 bases; junction bases not matched to a gene: 4. The germline V gene encodes CDR1 KGHDR and CDR2 SFDVKD. CDR3 sequence: CATSENRGEPQHF. In DNA, the CDR3 is TGTGCCACCAGTGAAAACAGGGGTGAGCCCCAGCATTTT.

The CDR3 sequence is CASSSRTGGAFF. The CDR3 DNA is TGTGCCAGCAGCTCCCGGACGGGAGGAGCTTTCTTT. The chain combines TRBV5-6 with TRBJ1-1, with D uncertain. Trimming cost V 3 bases and J 10 bases, with 13 bases left between them. This CDR3 has 12 amino acids. CDR1 SGHDT and CDR2 YYEEEE come from the germline V gene.

This clone was found once. The J gene is TRBJ1-2, the V gene TRBV18; no definite D call. The CDR3 length is 15 residues. V lost 2 bases, J lost 1 base, and 11 bases lay in between. CDR1 and CDR2 (germline): KGHSH, LQKENI. Written as DNA, the CDR3 is TGTGCCAGCTCACCAGAGGCGGCGGGTAACTATGGCTACACCTTC. It codes for CASSPEAAGNYGYTF.

The genes are TRBV7-9 and TRBJ1-2; D is perhaps TRBD1 (6 bases). Germline V CDR1 and CDR2: SEHNR, FQNEAQ (reference sequence). The CDR3 spans 12 residues. V gave up 1 base and J gave up 9 bases, with 9 bases separating them. The CDR3 region is CASSLDRASYTF. The DNA of the CDR3 is TGTGCCAGCAGCTTAGACAGGGCTAGCTACACCTTC.